The following is a T cell receptor beta chain sequence with its context. Antigen specificity is unknown. The data originate from a study of OX40 agonist ivuxolimab in advanced cancers. The ends were cut back, 4 bases at V and 0 bases at J, with 13 bases in the middle. CDR1 is SGHDT and CDR2 is YYEEEE in the germline V gene. The CDR3 runs to 15 residues. Findings and caveats of the study: Partial responders treated at 0.1-3.0 mg/kg exhibited clonal expansion among the lowest measured.

Repertoires were generated with immunoSEQ multiplex PCR, while TCRdb's copy carries only in-frame clones and drops some. Here the sample spans about 61,000 clones, around 83% being singletons. The V gene is TRBV5-6, the J gene TRBJ1-1; D ambiguous. Sequences were derived from CD4+ or CD8+ T cells sorted from blood, sampled in a trial of the OX40 agonist ivuxolimab. This receptor was obtained from an adult with an advanced solid tumor such as melanoma, head and neck, liver or kidney cancer. In DNA form, the CDR3 reads TGTGCCAGCAGCCGGGTGGAGAGATTGAACACTGAAGCTTTCTTT. It translates to CASSRVERLNTEAFF.